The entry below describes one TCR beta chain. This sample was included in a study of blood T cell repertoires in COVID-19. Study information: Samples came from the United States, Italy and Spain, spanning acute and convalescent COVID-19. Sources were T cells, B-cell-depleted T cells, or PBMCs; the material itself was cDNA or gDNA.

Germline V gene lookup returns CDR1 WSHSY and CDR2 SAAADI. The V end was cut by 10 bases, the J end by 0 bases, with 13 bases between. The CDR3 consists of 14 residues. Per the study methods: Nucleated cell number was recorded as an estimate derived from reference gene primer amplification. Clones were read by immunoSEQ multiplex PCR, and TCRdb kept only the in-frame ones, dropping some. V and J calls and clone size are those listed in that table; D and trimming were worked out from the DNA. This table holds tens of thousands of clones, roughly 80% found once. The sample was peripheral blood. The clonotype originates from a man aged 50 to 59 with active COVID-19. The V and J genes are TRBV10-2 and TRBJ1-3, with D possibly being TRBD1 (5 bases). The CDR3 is CATWGLNSGNTIYF. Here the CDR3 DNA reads TGCGCCACCTGGGGCCTTAACTCTGGAAACACCATATATTTT.